This TCR beta chain was recorded in a study of blood T cell repertoires in COVID-19. Study-level information: The study drew acute and convalescent COVID-19 samples from the United States, Italy and Spain.

This clone was found once. After removal of 7 bases from V and 7 bases from J, the junction contained 11 bases not matched to a gene. The CDR3 is 14 residues long. Germline V gives CDR1 SQVTM, CDR2 ANQGSEA. Under the authors' procedure: Nucleated cell number was recorded as an estimate derived from reference gene primer amplification. Profiling relied on immunoSEQ multiplex PCR, and the TCRdb table lists in-frame clones only, not all of them. V, J and clone size are those of that table, while D and trimming were read from the DNA. There are approximately 280,000 clones in the sample; approximately 91% occur only once, and 2% to 2.5% lies in the top ten.

Sequences were obtained from peripheral blood. The TCR sequence derives from a man aged 45-65 years with acute or convalescent COVID-19. The chain couples TRBV29-1 to TRBJ2-7; 12 bases match TRBD2. The CDR3 DNA reads TGCAGCGCTACCCGGACTAGCGGGGATCAAGAGCAGTACTTC. This encodes CSATRTSGDQEQYF.